The 13 T cell receptor beta chains below come from one sample, sequenced in a study of blood T cell repertoires in COVID-19. TCRdb keeps only in-frame clones here, not all; method: immunoSEQ multiplex PCR. The data show about 54,000 clones, with 75% to 90% seen just once and under 2% held by the top ten. The material sequenced was peripheral blood. Receptors were obtained from a woman aged 55-70 years with acute or convalescent COVID-19.

The chain employs TRBV30 and TRBJ1-2; maybe TRBD1 (6 bases). Germline lookup yields CDR1 GTSNPN and CDR2 SVGIG (reference sequence). CDR3 length: 13 amino acids. V was trimmed by 0 bases and J by 8 bases, leaving 13 bases between them. The CDR3 bases are TGTGCCTGGAGTGTACAACAGGGTCTAGGCTACACCTTC. This codes for CAWSVQQGLGYTF.

The rearrangement uses TRBV6-5 and TRBJ2-7, with D maybe TRBD2 (6 bases). Trimming cost V 7 bases and J 2 bases, with 18 bases left between them. Germline V CDR1 and CDR2: MNHEY, SVGAGI. The CDR3 runs to 15 residues. The CDR3 protein is CASNPPWAGTYEQYF. The CDR3 DNA reads TGTGCCAGCAACCCTCCTTGGGCGGGAACCTACGAGCAGTACTTC.

The chain joins TRBV4-1 to TRBJ2-1; 15 nucleotides match TRBD2. Germline values: CDR1 MGHRA, CDR2 YSYEKL. Trimming took 4 bases from V and 1 from J; bases not matched to a gene: 5. The CDR3 loop spans 18 amino acids. The CDR3 region is CASSRGLAGGVSYNEQFF. The CDR3 DNA sequence: TGCGCCAGCAGCCGTGGACTAGCGGGGGGGGTTTCCTACAATGAGCAGTTCTTC.

V usage is TRBV6-1 and J usage is TRBJ1-2, with 7 bases aligning to TRBD1. V was pared by 1 base and J by 7 bases, with 6 bases of the junction left unmatched. Germline assignment: CDR1 MNHNS and CDR2 SASEGT. This CDR3 is built from 14 residues. The CDR3 loop reads CASSEVKTGTGYTF. The CDR3 DNA sequence: TGTGCCAGCAGTGAAGTTAAGACAGGGACTGGCTACACCTTC.

Only a few counts were recorded for this clone. The rearrangement uses TRBV5-4 and TRBJ2-1; no clear D. Trimming shortened V by 0 bases and J by 7 bases, and 8 bases separated the two germline ends. Germline CDR1 reads SGHNT; CDR2 reads YYREEE (reference sequence). This CDR3 comprises 13 residues. CDR3 sequence: CASSLAGRNEQFF. The CDR3 DNA is TGTGCCAGCAGCTTGGCCGGCAGGAATGAGCAGTTCTTC.

V gene TRBV5-1 combines with J gene TRBJ2-2; 15 bases map to TRBD2. The J segment lost 3 bases and the V segment lost 1 base, leaving 13 bases of the junction unmatched. The CDR3 totals 21 residues. Germline V CDR1 and CDR2: SGHRS, YFSETQ. CDR3 region: CASSLPRRTSGRARDTGELFF. CDR3 nucleotide sequence: TGCGCCAGCAGCTTGCCTAGAAGGACTAGCGGGAGGGCCCGGGACACCGGGGAGCTGTTTTTT.

The chain recombines TRBV18 with TRBJ2-3; TRBD1 agrees at 9 bases. CDR1 and CDR2 (germline): KGHSH, LQKENI. With 4 bases clipped from V and 3 bases from J, the junction kept 5 bases outside the gene matches. This CDR3 spans 15 amino acids. The CDR3 region has the DNA TGTGCCAGCTCACTCTCCGGGACAGGGACAGATACGCAGTATTTT. This codes for CASSLSGTGTDTQYF.

V and J are TRBV3-1 (or the pseudogene TRBV3-2) and TRBJ1-1, with TRBD1 identical over 7 bases. J gave up 3 bases and V 0 bases, and 4 bases lay outside the gene matches. This CDR3 is built from 15 residues. Germline CDR1 LGHDT, CDR2 YNNKEL (reference sequence). This CDR3 reads CASSQEPGGYTEAFF. CDR3 in DNA: TGTGCCAGCAGCCAAGAACCAGGGGGGTACACTGAAGCTTTCTTT.

The rearrangement joins TRBV9 to TRBJ2-5; TRBD2 matches 9 bases. V lost 3 bases and J lost 2; bases outside the gene matches: 5. The CDR3 loop spans 15 amino acids. CDR1 and CDR2 (germline): SGDLS, YYNGEE. CDR3 bases: TGTGCCAGCAGCGGTACTAGCGGGCCACAAGAGACCCAGTACTTC. Translated: CASSGTSGPQETQYF.

The chain carries TRBV10-2 and TRBJ1-2, with a weak D call TRBD1 (5 bases). In germline, CDR1 is WSHSY, CDR2 SAAADI. V lost 8 bases and J 0 bases, leaving 19 bases between the germline ends. This CDR3 region has 16 residues. This CDR3 is CASVTGPPTANYGYTF. The CDR3, as DNA: TGCGCCAGCGTAACAGGACCCCCGACAGCTAACTATGGCTACACCTTC.

The gene calls are TRBV5-1 and TRBJ1-1, with 7 nucleotides matching TRBD1. Germline trimming cut 4 bases from V and 0 bases from J; bases unmatched to any gene: 3. This CDR3 contains 14 residues. Looked up from germline, CDR1 is SGHRS and CDR2 is YFSETQ. CDR3 sequence: CASSGGTVNTEAFF. The CDR3 DNA is TGCGCCAGCAGCGGGGGGACAGTGAACACTGAAGCTTTCTTT. The complete variable domain, with remaining parts taken from reference TRBV5-1 and TRBJ1-1, reads KAGVTQTPRYLIKTRGQQVTLSCSPISGHRSVSWYQQTPGQGLQFLFEYFSETQRNKGNFPGRFSGRQFSNSRSEMNVSTLELGDSALYLCASSGGTVNTEAFFGQGTRLTVV.

J is TRBJ2-7 and V is TRBV5-6; 9 bases match TRBD1. This CDR3 has 13 residues. Losses at the gene ends were 6 bases for V and 4 bases for J; bases not matched to a gene: 5. CDR1 and CDR2 from the germline V gene are SGHDT and YYEEEE. In DNA form, the CDR3 reads TGTGCCAGCACCAAGACAGGGGGTTACGAGCAGTACTTC. It translates to CASTKTGGYEQYF.

The rearrangement joins TRBV28 to TRBJ1-2; possibly TRBD1 for D (6 bases). The germline V gene encodes CDR1 MDHEN and CDR2 SYDVKM. This CDR3 has 13 residues. Trimming shortened V by 6 bases and J by 2 bases, and 10 bases separated the two germline ends. CDR3 amino acids: CASRNTGNYGYTF. The CDR3, as DNA: TGTGCCAGCAGAAATACAGGGAACTATGGCTACACCTTC.